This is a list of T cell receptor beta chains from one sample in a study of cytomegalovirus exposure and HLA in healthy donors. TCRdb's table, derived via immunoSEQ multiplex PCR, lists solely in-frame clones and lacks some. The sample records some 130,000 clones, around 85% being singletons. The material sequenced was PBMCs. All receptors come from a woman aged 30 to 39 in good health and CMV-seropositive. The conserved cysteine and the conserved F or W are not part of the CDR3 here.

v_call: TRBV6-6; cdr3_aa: ASSTSGRTDTQY
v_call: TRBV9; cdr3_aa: ASSAGQENTEAF
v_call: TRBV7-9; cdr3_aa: ASSLGGGGTDTQY
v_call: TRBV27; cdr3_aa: ASRMGGSRTDTQY
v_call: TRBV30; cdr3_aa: AWSVQGAQGQPQH
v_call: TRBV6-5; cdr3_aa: ASSYSGLLGNQF
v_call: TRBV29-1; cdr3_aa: SVEDQRQNYEQY
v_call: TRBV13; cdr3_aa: ASSLGGAGGADTQY
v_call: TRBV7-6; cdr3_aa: ASSLDPGLAGGNEQF
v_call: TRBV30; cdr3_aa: AWSRGGGDEKLF
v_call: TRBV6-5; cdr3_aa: ASSTYSGGAHTQY
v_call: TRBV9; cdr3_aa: ASSGSGSTYEQY
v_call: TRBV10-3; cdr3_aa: AITRGQGTEAF
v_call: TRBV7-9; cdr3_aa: ASSVLRTGGPDTQY
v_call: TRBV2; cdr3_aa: ASLGQPNTEAF
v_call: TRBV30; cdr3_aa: AWSSGQGISGELF
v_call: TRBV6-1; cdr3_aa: ASSEIRLAGQLVQY
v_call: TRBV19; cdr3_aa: ASSTSLQGNYGYT
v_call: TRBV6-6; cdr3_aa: ASSIDRGENSPLH
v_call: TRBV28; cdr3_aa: ASSPAGRAHEQY
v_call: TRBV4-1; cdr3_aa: ASSRGTSSTDEQF
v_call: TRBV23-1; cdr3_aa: ASSQSGRGTDQETQY
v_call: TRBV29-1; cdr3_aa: SVGAGDQYEQY
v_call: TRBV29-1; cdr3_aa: SVDGRRIPDEQY
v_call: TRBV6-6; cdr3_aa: ASAGGVNTGELF
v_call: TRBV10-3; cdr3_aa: AISESAGYQETQY
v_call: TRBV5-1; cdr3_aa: ASSPGQGKETQY
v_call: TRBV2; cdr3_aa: ASRRGGATDTQY
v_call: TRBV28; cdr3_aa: ASSLGGAGEKLF
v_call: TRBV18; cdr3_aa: ASSPPAGEGDEQF
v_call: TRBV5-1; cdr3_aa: ASSPLHGQGTEAF
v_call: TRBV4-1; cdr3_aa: ASSQAGSDDQETQY
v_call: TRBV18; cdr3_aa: ASSSRTGENTEAF
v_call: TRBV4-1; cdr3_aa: ASSQGSAGGREQY
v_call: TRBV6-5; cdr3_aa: ASSYSSGSWSYEQY
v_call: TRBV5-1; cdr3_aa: ASSGGGATDTQY
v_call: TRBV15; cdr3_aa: ATSRDRLGQH
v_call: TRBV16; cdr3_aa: ASSLGQNTEAF
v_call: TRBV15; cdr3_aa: ATSRGPAGDTGELF
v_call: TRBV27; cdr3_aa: ASSLRLGGAYTGELF
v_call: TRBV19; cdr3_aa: ASTSFGGGGYGYT